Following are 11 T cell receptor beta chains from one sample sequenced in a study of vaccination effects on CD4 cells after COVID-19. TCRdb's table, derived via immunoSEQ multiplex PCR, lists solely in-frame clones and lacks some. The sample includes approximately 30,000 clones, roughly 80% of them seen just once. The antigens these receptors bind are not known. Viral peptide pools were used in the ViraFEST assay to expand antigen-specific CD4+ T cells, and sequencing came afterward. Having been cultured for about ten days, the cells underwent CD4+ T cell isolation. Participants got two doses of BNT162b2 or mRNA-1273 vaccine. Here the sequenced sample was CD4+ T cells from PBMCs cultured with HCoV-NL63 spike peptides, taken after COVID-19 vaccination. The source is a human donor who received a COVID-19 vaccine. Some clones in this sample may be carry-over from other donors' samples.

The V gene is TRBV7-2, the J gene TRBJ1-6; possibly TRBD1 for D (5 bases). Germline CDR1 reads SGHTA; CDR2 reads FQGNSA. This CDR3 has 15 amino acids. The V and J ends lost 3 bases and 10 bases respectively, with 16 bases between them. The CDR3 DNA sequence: TGTGCCAGCAGCTTCGGTGGGGGGAGCGGCTCACCCCTCCACTTT. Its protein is CASSFGGGSGSPLHF. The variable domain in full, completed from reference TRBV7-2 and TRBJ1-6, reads GAGVSQSPSNKVTEKGKDVELRCDPISGHTALYWYRQSLGQGLEFLIYFQGNSAPDKSGLPSDRFSAERTGGSVSTLTIQRTQQEDSAVYLCASSFGGGSGSPLHFGNGTRLTVT.

CDR3 nucleotide sequence: TGCGCCAGCACCCTTAACTCACTAGCGGGTACTACGCAGTATTTT. It encodes CASTLNSLAGTTQYF. This chain joins TRBV10-2 and TRBJ2-3, with 9 bases aligning to TRBD2. J was trimmed by 8 bases and V by 7 bases; bases with no gene match: 13. The germline V gene encodes CDR1 WSHSY and CDR2 SAAADI. The CDR3 contains 15 residues.

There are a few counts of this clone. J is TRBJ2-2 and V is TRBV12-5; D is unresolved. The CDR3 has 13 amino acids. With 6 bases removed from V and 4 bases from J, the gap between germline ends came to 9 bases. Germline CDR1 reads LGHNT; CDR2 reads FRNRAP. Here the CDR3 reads CASGQVSTGELFF. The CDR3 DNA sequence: TGTGCTAGTGGCCAAGTCTCCACCGGGGAGCTGTTTTTT.

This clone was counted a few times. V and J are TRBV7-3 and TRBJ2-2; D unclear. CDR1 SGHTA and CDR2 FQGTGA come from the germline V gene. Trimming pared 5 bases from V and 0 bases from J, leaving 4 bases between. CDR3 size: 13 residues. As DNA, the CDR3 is TGTGCCAGCAGCAACGCGAACACCGGGGAGCTGTTTTTT. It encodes CASSNANTGELFF.

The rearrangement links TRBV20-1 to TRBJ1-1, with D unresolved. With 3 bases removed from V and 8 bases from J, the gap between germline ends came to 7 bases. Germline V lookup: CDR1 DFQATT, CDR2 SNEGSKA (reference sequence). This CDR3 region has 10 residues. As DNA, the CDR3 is TGCAGTGCTAGGTCCAGGGAAGCTTTCTTT. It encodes CSARSREAFF.

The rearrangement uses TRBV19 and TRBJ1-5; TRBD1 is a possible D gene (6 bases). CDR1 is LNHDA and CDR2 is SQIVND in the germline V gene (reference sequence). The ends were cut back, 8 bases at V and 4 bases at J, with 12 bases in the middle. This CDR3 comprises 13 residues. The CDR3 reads CASGGLGNQPQHF. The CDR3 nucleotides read TGTGCCAGTGGGGGGCTGGGGAATCAGCCCCAGCATTTT.

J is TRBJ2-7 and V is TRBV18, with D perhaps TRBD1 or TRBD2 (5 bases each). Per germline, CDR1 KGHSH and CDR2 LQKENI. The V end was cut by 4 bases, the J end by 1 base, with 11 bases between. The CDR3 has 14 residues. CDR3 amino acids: CASSLGTGSYEQYV. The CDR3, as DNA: TGTGCCAGCTCACTCGGGACGGGGTCCTACGAGCAGTACGTC.

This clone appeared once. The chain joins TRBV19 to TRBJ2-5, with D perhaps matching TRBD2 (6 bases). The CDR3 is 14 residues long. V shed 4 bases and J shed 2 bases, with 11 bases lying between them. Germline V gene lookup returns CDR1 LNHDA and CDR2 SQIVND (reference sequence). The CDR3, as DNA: TGTGCCAGTAGTACTACTAGCAGACAAGAGACCCAGTACTTC. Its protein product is CASSTTSRQETQYF.

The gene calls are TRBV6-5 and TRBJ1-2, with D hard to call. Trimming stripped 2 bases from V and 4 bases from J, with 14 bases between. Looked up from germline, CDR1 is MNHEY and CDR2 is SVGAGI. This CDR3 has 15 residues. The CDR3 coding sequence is TGTGCCAGCAGTTACCGAACCAGGCCGTTCTATGGCTACACCTTC. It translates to CASSYRTRPFYGYTF.

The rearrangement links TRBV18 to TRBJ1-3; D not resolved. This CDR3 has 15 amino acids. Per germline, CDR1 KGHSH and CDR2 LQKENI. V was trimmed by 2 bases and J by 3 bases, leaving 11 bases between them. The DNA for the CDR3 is TGTGCCAGCTCACCAGCGGGGTTAGGTGGAAACACCATATATTTT. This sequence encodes CASSPAGLGGNTIYF.

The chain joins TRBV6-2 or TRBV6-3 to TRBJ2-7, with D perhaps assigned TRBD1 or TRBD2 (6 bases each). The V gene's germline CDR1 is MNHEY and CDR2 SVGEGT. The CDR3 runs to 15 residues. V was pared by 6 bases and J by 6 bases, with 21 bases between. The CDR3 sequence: CASSLIVGGGSEQYV. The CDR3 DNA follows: TGTGCCAGCAGCCTGATCGTTGGAGGGGGAAGCGAGCAGTACGTC.